The source of this T cell receptor beta chain is a study of cytomegalovirus exposure and HLA in healthy donors. PCR employed 60 Vbeta and 13 Jbeta primers. This table comes from immunoSEQ multiplex PCR, and its TCRdb copy is limited to in-frame clones, with some not included. The sample shows 150,000 or so clones, over 70% of them seen only once. This clone was counted only a few times. The CDR3 is 18 residues long. In germline, CDR1 is LNHDA, CDR2 SQIVND (reference sequence). Between the trimmed V and J ends, which lost 0 bases and 0 bases, there was a span of 17 bases. The sample consisted of PBMCs. The V and J genes are TRBV19 and TRBJ1-1; D uncertain. This receptor was taken from a male donor in good health and CMV-seronegative. The CDR3 loop reads CASSIDRGTAPMNTEAFF. In nucleotides, the CDR3 is TGTGCCAGTAGTATAGATCGGGGAACGGCCCCTATGAACACTGAAGCTTTCTTT.